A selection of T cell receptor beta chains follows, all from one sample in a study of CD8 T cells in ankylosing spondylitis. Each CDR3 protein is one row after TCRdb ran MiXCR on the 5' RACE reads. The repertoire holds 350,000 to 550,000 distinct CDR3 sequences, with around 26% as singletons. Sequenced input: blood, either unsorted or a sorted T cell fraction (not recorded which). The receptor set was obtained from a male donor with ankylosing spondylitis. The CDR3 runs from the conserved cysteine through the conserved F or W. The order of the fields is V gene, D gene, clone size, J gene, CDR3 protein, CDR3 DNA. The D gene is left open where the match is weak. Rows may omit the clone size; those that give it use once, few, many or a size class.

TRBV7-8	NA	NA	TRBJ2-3	CASSRRGPTDTQYF	TGTGCCAGCAGCCGACGGGGCCCAACAGATACGCAGTATTTT
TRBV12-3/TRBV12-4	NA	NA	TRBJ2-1	CASRVGHYNEQFF	TGTGCCAGCAGGGTGGGACACTACAATGAGCAGTTCTTC
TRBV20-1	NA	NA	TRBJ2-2	CSAWDHSGGELFF	TGCAGTGCTTGGGACCACTCGGGCGGGGAGCTGTTTTTT
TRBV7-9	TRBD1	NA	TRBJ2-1	CASSYRTGGRSEQFF	TGTGCCAGCAGCTATAGGACAGGGGGTCGTAGTGAGCAGTTCTTC
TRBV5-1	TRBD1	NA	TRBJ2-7	CASSPDRGMQYF	TGCGCCAGCAGCCCGGACAGGGGAATGCAGTACTTC
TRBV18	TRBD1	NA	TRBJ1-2	CASSDRAEGYTF	TGTGCCAGCTCGGACAGGGCTGAAGGCTACACCTTC
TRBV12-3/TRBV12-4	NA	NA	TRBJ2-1	CASSRRADPPNEQFF	TGTGCCAGCAGCCGCCGGGCAGACCCACCAAATGAGCAGTTCTTC
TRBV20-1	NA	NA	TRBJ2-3	CSATTTPLRDTQYF	TGCAGTGCTACGACTACCCCGCTTAGAGATACGCAGTATTTT
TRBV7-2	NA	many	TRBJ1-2	CASSSGPNYGYTF	TGTGCCAGCAGTTCGGGCCCCAACTATGGCTACACCTTC
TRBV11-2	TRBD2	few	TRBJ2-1	CASSSRTSGRAGIDEQFF	TGTGCCAGCAGCTCTAGGACTAGCGGGAGGGCGGGAATCGATGAGCAGTTCTTC
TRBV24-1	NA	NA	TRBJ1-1	CATRGENTEAFF	TGTGCCACCAGGGGGGAGAACACTGAAGCTTTCTTT
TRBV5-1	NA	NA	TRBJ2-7	CASSLAGAHEQYF	TGCGCCAGCAGCTTGGCCGGGGCTCACGAGCAGTACTTC
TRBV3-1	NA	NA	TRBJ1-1	CASSRLLGLETEAFF	TGTGCCAGCAGCCGGCTGCTAGGGTTGGAAACTGAAGCTTTCTTT
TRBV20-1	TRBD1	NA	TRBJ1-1	CSARAWAGGVNTEAFF	TGCAGTGCTAGAGCTTGGGCAGGGGGCGTAAATACTGAAGCTTTCTTT
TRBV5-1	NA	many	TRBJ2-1	CASSLPRFYNEQFF	TGCGCCAGCAGCCTCCCCAGGTTCTACAATGAGCAGTTCTTC
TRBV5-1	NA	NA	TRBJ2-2	CASATGRWNTGELFF	TGCGCCAGCGCCACGGGACGGTGGAACACCGGGGAGCTGTTTTTT
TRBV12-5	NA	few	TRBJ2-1	CASGLGTLREQFF	TGTGCTAGTGGTTTGGGCACCCTTAGGGAGCAGTTCTTC
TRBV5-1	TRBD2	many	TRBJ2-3	CASSFGTSGSTDTQYF	TGCGCCAGCAGCTTTGGGACTAGCGGGTCCACAGATACGCAGTATTTT
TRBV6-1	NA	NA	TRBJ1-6	CASSRTVYNSPLHF	TGTGCCAGCAGCCGGACGGTCTATAATTCACCCCTCCACTTT
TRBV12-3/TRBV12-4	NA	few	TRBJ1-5	CASSMDNSQPQHF	TGTGCCAGCAGCATGGACAATTCTCAGCCCCAGCATTTT
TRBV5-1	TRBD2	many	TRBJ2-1	CASSLVAGGYNEQFF	TGCGCCAGCAGCTTGGTAGCGGGAGGGTACAATGAGCAGTTCTTC
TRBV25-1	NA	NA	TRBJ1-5	CASSGQDSNQPQHF	TGTGCCAGCAGTGGACAGGATAGCAATCAGCCCCAGCATTTT
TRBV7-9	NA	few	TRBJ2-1	CASSPGWGQFF	TGTGCCAGCAGCCCAGGGTGGGGGCAGTTCTTC
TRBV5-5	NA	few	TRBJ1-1	CASSSSSNTEAFF	TGTGCCAGCAGCTCGAGTTCGAACACTGAAGCTTTCTTT
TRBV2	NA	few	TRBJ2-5	CASSQTPTPERYF	TGTGCCAGCAGTCAAACCCCCACACCGGAGCGGTACTTC
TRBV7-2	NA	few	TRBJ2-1	CASSLTPQGNNEQFF	TGTGCCAGCAGCTTAACCCCCCAGGGGAACAATGAGCAGTTCTTC
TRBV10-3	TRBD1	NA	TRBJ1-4	CAISVGDSEKLFF	TGTGCCATCAGTGTTGGGGACAGCGAAAAACTGTTTTTT
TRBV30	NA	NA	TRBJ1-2	CAWSVQVSLGYTF	TGTGCCTGGAGTGTACAGGTATCCCTGGGCTACACCTTC
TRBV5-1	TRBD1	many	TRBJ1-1	CASSLGGQGTEAFF	TGCGCCAGCAGCTTGGGGGGACAGGGCACTGAAGCTTTCTTT
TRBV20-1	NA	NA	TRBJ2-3	CSAVAVSGTDTQYF	TGCAGTGCTGTAGCAGTGTCGGGCACAGATACGCAGTATTTT
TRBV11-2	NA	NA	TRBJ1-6	CASSLNRPLHF	TGTGCCAGCAGCCTAAATCGACCCCTCCACTTT
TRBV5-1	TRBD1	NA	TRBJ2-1	CASSLRWTGGAGDNEQFF	TGCGCCAGCAGCTTGAGGTGGACAGGGGGCGCGGGTGACAATGAGCAGTTCTTC
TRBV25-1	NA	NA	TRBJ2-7	CASSVGEPYEQYF	TGTGCCAGCAGTGTTGGGGAACCCTACGAGCAGTACTTC
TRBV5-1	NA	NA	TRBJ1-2	CASSLADGYGYTF	TGCGCCAGCAGCTTGGCGGACGGGTATGGCTACACCTTC
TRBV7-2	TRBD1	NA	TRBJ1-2	CASSSQTGERYGYTF	TGTGCCAGCAGCTCCCAGACAGGGGAGAGGTATGGCTACACCTTC
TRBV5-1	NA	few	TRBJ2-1	CASSLVEHNEQFF	TGCGCCAGCAGCTTGGTTGAGCACAATGAGCAGTTCTTC
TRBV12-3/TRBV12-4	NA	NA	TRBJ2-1	CASLPWVSYNEQFF	TGTGCCAGCCTCCCGTGGGTCTCCTACAATGAGCAGTTCTTC
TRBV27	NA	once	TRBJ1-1	CASNPRRDTEAFF	TGTGCCAGCAACCCGCGGAGGGACACTGAAGCTTTCTTT
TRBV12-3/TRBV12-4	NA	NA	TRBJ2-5	CASSPTSQGRAQYF	TGTGCCAGCAGTCCGACGTCACAGGGTCGAGCCCAGTACTTC
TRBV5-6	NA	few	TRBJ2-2	CASSDGQFTGELFF	TGTGCCAGCAGCGATGGACAGTTTACCGGGGAGCTGTTTTTT
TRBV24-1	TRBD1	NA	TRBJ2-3	CATSDPGQGADTQYF	TGTGCCACCAGTGACCCTGGACAGGGGGCGGATACGCAGTATTTT
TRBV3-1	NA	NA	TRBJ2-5	CASSHTQETQYF	TGTGCCAGCAGCCACACCCAAGAGACCCAGTACTTC
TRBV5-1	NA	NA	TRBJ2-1	CASSLQSGDNEQFF	TGCGCCAGCAGCTTGCAATCAGGGGACAATGAGCAGTTCTTC
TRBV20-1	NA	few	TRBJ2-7	CSARDKIGRAYEQYF	TGCAGTGCTAGAGATAAGATCGGCAGGGCCTACGAGCAGTACTTC
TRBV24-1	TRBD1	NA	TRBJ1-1	CATRQGAEATEAFF	TGTGCCACCCGCCAGGGGGCGGAAGCCACTGAAGCTTTCTTT
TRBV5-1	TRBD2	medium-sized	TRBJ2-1	CASSFSRAGSSYNEQFF	TGCGCCAGCAGCTTCTCCCGAGCGGGGAGCTCCTACAATGAGCAGTTCTTC
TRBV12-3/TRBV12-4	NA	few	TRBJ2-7	CASSFSGTDSYEQYF	TGTGCCAGCAGTTTCTCCGGGACCGACTCCTACGAGCAGTACTTC
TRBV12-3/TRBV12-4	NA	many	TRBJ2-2	CASSFGAGELFF	TGTGCCAGCAGTTTTGGGGCCGGGGAGCTGTTTTTT
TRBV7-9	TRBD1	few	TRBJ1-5	CASSSDRDNQPQHF	TGTGCCAGCAGCTCGGACAGGGACAATCAGCCCCAGCATTTT
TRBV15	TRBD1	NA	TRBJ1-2	CATSRAGTGENYGYTF	TGTGCCACCAGCAGAGCCGGGACAGGGGAGAACTATGGCTACACCTTC
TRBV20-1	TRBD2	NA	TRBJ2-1	CSARAASGDSYNEQFF	TGCAGTGCTCGAGCGGCTAGCGGGGACTCCTACAATGAGCAGTTCTTC
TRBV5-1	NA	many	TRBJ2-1	CASSHGDNEQFF	TGCGCCAGCAGCCACGGAGACAATGAGCAGTTCTTC